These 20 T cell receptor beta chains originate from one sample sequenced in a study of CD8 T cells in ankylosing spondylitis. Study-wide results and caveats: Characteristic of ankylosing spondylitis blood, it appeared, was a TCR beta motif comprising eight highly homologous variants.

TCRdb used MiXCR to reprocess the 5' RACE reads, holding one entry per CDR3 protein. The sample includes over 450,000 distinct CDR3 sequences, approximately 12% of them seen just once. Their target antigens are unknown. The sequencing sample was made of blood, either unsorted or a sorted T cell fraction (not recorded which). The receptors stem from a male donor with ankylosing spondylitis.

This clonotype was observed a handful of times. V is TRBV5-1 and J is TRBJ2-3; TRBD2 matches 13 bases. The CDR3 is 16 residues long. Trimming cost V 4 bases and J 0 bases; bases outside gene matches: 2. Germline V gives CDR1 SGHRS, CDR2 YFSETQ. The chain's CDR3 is CASSEGLAGSTDTQYF. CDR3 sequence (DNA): TGCGCCAGCAGCGAGGGACTAGCGGGGAGCACAGATACGCAGTATTTT.

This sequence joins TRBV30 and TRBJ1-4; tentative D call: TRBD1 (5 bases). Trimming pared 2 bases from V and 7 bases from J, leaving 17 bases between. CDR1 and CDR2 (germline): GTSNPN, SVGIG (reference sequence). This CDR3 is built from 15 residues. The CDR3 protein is CAWSLGRAQGEKLFF. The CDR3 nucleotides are TGTGCCTGGAGTTTAGGACGAGCCCAGGGTGAAAAACTGTTTTTT.

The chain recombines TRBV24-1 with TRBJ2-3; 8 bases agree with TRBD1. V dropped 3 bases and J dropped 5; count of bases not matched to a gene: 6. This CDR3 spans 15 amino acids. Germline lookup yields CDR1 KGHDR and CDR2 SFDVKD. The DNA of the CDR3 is TGTGCCACCAGTGATACCGACAGGGGAGTAGATACGCAGTATTTT. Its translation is CATSDTDRGVDTQYF.

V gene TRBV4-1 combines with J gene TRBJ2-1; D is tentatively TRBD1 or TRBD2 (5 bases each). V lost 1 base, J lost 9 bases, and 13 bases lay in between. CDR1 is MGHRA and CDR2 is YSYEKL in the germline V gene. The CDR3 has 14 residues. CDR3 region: CASSQVFGGSEQFF. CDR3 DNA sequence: TGCGCCAGCAGCCAAGTCTTTGGGGGTAGTGAGCAGTTCTTC.

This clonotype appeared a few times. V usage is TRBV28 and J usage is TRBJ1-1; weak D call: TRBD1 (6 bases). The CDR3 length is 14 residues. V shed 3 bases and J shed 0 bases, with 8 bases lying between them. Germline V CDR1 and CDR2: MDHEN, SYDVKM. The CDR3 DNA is TGTGCCAGCAGTTTTGGACAGATGAACACTGAAGCTTTCTTT. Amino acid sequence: CASSFGQMNTEAFF.

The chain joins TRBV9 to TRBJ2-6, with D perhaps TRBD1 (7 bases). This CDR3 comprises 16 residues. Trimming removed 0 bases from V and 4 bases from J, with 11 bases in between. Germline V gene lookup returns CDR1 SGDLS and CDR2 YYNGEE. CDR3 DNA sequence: TGTGCCAGCAGCGTAGGGAGGGGGCCAGGGGCCAACGTCCTGACTTTC. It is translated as CASSVGRGPGANVLTF.

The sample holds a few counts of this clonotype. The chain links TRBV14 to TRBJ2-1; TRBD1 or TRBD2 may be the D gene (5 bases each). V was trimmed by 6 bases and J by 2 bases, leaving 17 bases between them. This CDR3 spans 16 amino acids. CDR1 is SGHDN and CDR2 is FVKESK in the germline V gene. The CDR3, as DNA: TGTGCCAGCAGGAAACGAGGGACCGGGCCCTACAATGAGCAGTTCTTC. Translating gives CASRKRGTGPYNEQFF.

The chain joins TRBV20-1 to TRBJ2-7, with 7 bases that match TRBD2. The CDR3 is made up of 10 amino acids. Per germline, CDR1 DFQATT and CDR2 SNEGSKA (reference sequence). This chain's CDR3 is CRVGGYEQYF. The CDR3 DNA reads TGCAGGGTGGGGGGGTACGAGCAGTACTTC.

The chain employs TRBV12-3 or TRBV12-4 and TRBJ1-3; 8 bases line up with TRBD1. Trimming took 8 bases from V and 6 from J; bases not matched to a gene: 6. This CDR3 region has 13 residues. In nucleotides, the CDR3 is TGTGCCAGCCAGGACAGGGTGAAAAACACCATATATTTT. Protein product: CASQDRVKNTIYF.

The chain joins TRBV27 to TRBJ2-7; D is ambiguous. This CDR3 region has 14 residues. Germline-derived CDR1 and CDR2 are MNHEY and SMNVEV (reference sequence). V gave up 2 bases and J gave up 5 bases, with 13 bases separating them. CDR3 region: CASSLSRSNDEQYF. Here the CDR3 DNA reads TGTGCCAGCAGTTTAAGCCGTTCAAACGACGAGCAGTACTTC.

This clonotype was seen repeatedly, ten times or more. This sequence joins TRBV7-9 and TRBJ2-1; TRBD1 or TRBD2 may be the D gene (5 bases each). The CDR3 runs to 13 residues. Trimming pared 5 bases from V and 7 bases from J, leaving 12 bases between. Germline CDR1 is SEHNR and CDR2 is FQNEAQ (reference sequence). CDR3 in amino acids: CASSGSWGNEQFF. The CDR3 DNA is TGTGCCAGCAGCGGATCCTGGGGGAATGAGCAGTTCTTC.

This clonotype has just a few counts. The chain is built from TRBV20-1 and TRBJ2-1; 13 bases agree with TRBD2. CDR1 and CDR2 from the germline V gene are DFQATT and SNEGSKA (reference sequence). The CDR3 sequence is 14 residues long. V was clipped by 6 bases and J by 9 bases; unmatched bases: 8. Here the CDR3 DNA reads TGCAGTGCCCCGGGACTAGCGGGAACGGGTGAGCAGTTCTTC. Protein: CSAPGLAGTGEQFF.

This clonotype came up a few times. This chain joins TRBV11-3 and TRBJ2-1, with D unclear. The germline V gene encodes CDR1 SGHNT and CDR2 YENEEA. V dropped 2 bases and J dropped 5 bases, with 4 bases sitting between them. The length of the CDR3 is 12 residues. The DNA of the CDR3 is TGTGCCAGCAGCTTACATGACAATGAGCAGTTCTTC. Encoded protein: CASSLHDNEQFF.

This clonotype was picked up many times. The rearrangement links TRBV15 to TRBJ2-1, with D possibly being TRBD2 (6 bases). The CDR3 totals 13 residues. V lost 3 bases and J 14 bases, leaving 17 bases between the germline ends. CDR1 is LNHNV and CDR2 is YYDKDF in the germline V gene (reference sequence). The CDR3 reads CATSSNRRDGKFF. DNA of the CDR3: TGTGCCACCAGCAGCAATAGGCGGGATGGAAAGTTCTTC.

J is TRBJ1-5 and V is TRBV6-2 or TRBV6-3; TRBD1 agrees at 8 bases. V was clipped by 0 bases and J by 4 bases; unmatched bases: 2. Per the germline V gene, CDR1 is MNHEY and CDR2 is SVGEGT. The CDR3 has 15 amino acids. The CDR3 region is CASSYSGTGNQPQHF. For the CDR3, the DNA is TGTGCCAGCAGTTACTCTGGGACAGGAAATCAGCCCCAGCATTTT.

CDR3 sequence (DNA): TGCAGCGTTACACTAGCGGCCACCACAGATACGCAGTATTTT. This encodes CSVTLAATTDTQYF. The chain is built from TRBV29-1 and TRBJ2-3, with TRBD2 identical over 8 bases. Trimming at V came to 5 bases and at J to 2 bases, leaving 6 bases not matched to a gene. CDR3 length: 14 amino acids. From germline, CDR1 is SQVTM and CDR2 ANQGSEA.

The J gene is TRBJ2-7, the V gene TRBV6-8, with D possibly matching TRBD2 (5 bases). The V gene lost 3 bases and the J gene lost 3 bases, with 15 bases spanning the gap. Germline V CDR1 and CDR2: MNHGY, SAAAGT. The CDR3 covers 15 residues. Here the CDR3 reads CASSYRVREVYEQYV. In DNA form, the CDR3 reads TGTGCCAGCAGTTATAGGGTCCGGGAAGTCTACGAGCAGTACGTC.

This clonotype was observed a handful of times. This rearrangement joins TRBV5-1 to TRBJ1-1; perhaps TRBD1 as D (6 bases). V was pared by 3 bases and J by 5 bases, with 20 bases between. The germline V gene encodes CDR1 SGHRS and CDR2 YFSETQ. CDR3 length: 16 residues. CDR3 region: CASSSSAGATKTEAFF. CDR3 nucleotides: TGCGCCAGCAGCTCTAGCGCGGGGGCAACTAAGACTGAAGCTTTCTTT.

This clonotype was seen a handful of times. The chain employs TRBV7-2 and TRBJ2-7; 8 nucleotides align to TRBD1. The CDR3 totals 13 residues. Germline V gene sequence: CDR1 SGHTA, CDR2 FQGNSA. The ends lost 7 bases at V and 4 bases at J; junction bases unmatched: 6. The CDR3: CASTPTGVYEQYF. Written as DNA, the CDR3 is TGTGCCAGCACCCCGACAGGGGTATACGAGCAGTACTTC. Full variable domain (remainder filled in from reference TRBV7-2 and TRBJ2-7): GAGVSQSPSNKVTEKGKDVELRCDPISGHTALYWYRQSLGQGLEFLIYFQGNSAPDKSGLPSDRFSAERTGGSVSTLTIQRTQQEDSAVYLCASTPTGVYEQYFGPGTRLTVT.

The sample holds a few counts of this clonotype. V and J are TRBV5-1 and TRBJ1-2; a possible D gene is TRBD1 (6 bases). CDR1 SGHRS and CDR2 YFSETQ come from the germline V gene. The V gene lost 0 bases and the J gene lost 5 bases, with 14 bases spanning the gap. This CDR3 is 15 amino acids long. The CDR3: CASSLVRGARYGYTF. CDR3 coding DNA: TGCGCCAGCAGCTTGGTTCGGGGGGCGCGATATGGCTACACCTTC. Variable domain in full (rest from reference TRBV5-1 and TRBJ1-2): KAGVTQTPRYLIKTRGQQVTLSCSPISGHRSVSWYQQTPGQGLQFLFEYFSETQRNKGNFPGRFSGRQFSNSRSEMNVSTLELGDSALYLCASSLVRGARYGYTFGSGTRLTVV.